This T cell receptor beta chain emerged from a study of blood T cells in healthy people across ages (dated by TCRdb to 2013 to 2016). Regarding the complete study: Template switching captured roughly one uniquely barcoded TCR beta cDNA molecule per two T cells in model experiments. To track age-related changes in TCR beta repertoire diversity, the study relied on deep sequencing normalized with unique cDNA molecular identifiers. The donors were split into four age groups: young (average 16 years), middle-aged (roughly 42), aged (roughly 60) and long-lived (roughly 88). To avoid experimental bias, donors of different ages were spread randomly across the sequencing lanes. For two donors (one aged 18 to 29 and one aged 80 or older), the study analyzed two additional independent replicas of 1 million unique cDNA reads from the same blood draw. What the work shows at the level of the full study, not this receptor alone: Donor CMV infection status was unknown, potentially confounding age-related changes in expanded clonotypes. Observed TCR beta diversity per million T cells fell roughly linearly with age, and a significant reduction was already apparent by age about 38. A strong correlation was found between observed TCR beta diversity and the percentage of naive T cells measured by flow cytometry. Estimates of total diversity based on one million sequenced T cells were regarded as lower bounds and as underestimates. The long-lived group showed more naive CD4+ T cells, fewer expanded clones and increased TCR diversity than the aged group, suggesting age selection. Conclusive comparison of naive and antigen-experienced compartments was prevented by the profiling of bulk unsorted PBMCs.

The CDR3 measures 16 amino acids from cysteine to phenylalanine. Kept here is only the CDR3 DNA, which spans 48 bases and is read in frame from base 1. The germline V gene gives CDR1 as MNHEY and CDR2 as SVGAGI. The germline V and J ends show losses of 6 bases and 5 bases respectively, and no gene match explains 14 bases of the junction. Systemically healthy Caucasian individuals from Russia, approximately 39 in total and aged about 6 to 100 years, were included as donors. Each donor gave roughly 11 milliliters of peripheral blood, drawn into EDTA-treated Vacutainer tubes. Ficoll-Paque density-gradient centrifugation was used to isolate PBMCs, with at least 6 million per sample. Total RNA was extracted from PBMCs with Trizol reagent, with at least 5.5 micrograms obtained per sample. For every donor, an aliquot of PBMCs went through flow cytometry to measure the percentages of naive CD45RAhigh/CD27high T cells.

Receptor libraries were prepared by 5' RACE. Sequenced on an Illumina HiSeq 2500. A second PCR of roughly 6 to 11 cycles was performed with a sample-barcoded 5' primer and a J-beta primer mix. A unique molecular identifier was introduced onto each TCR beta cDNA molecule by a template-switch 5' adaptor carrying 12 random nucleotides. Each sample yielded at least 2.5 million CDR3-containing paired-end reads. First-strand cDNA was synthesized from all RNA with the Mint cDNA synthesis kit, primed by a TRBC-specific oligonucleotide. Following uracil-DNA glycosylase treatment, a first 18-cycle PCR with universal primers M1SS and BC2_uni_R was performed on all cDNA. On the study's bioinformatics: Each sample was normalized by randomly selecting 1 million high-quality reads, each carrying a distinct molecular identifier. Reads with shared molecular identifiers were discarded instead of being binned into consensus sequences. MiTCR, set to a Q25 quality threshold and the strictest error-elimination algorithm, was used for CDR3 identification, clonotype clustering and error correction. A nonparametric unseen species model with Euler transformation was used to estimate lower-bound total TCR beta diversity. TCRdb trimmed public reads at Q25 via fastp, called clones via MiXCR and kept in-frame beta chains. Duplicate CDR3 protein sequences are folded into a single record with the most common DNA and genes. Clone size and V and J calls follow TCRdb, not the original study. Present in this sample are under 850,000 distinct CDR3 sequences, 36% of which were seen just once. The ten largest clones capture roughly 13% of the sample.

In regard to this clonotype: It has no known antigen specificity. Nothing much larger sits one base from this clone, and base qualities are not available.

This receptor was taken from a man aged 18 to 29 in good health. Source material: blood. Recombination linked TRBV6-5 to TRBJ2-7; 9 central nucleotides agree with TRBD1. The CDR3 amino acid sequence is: CASRPNTGTGIHEQYF. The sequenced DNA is TGTGCCAGCAGACCTAACACCGGGACAGGGATTCACGAGCAGTACTTC.